The sequence of this TCR beta chain was determined in a study of T cells in Graves' hyperthyroidism and ophthalmopathy. Amplified TCR beta CDR3 regions derived from RNA transcripts. During a first-round RT-PCR of the TCR CDR3, the HTBI primer set was used. From the multiplex PCR reads, TCRdb called clonotypes with MiXCR, one entry per CDR3 protein. The repertoire includes roughly 700,000 distinct CDR3 sequences, 17% of them detected once, and around a sixth sits in the top ten. J was trimmed by 2 bases and V by 1 base; bases with no gene match: 8. Germline-derived CDR1 and CDR2 are SGHTA and FQGTGA. This CDR3 has 18 amino acids.

The rearrangement links TRBV7-3 to TRBJ2-6; TRBD1 aligns across 7 bases. The sample consisted of blood. This receptor was taken from a man aged 50 to 59 with Graves' hyperthyroidism. CDR3 DNA sequence: TGTGCCAGCAGCTTAATGGGAACGAGGGGGCCTGGGGCCAACGTCCTGACTTTC. It is translated as CASSLMGTRGPGANVLTF.